This TCR beta chain was sequenced for a study of Ad26.COV2.S vaccination and SARS-CoV-2 variants. Study conclusions and caveats: Considerable breadth of spike-specific CD8+ and CD4+ T cell responses has reportedly been documented following vaccination.

Data came from immunoSEQ multiplex PCR; TCRdb stores just in-frame clones and leaves some out. The sample has about 400,000 clones; about 83% are singletons. Noted treatment: around 19 received Ad26.COV2.S at low or high dose, single or two shots; roughly 5 received placebo; per-sample allocation not given. Sampling happened 63 days after the first vaccine or placebo injection. SARS-CoV-2 spike from the Wuhan strain was encoded by the vaccine, an Ad26 vector. As regards this clone: As yet, its antigen is unknown.

The V gene's germline CDR1 is LNHNV and CDR2 YYDKDF (reference sequence). CDR3 length: 13 amino acids. Trimming took off 5 bases at V and 3 bases at J, with 11 bases between the two ends. The clonotype was recovered from a person aged 18 to 59 who received the Ad26.COV2.S COVID-19 vaccine or a placebo. The specimen comprised peripheral blood, sampled in a trial of Ad26.COV2.S vaccine versus placebo. The chain joins TRBV15 to TRBJ2-7; maybe TRBD1 (6 bases). The chain's CDR3 is CATSEGHLYEQYF. Here the CDR3 DNA reads TGTGCCACCAGCGAGGGACATCTCTACGAGCAGTACTTC. The whole variable domain, remainder taken from reference TRBV15 and TRBJ2-7, is DAMVIQNPRYQVTQFGKPVTLSCSQTLNHNVMYWYQQKSSQAPKLLFHYYDKDFNNEADTPDNFQSRRPNTSFCFLDIRSPGLGDTAMYLCATSEGHLYEQYFGPGTRLTVT.